This TCR beta chain is from a study of shared clonotypes between healthy human individuals. Looking at the study overall: Each donor's CD8 memory used one plate, CD8 naive two, each CD4 subset three. Study-wide results and limits: A few donors held about 4.6% of naive CD4 clonotypes in common.

Germline V gene data show CDR1 as SGDLS and CDR2 as YYNGEE. CDR3 size: 16 residues. The V and J ends lost 0 bases and 1 base respectively, with 12 bases between them. Details on this clone: Its antigen is still unknown. This specimen includes other DNA sequences encoding the same CDR3.

Only in-frame clones appear in the TCRdb table, and some are missing; sequencing was by immunoSEQ multiplex PCR. The table records about 2 million clones, about 95% of them present only once. This receptor was identified in a man younger than 35 in good health. The V and J genes are TRBV9 and TRBJ2-3; no clear D. Material for sequencing was naive CD4+ T cells sorted from blood. Subset described: CD45RA+ positively selected. CDR3 DNA: TGTGCCAGCAGCGTAGGCGACACTGGGGGCACAGATACGCAGTATTTT. Translated, it gives CASSVGDTGGTDTQYF. The variable domain in full, with the rest retrieved from reference TRBV9 and TRBJ2-3, is DSGVTQTPKHLITATGQRVTLRCSPRSGDLSVYWYQQSLDQGLQFLIQYYNGEERAKGNILERFSAQQFPDLHSELNLSSLELGDSALYFCASSVGDTGGTDTQYFGPGTRLTVL.